This T cell receptor beta chain was captured in a study of T-cell memory formation after mild COVID-19. Study conclusions and caveats: Pre-infection memory harbored some responding clones, suggesting cross-reactive memory joined.

In this sample, this clonotype turned up a few times. Its antigen is unknown. TCR alpha and TCR beta cDNA libraries carrying sample barcodes and UMIs were produced by 5'RACE using constant-segment primers. TCRdb used MiXCR to reprocess the 5' RACE reads, holding one entry per CDR3 protein. The table lists some 410,000 distinct CDR3 sequences, about 22% of them singletons. The CDR3 has 15 residues. Germline V gene sequence: CDR1 LNHDA, CDR2 SQIVND (reference sequence). V gave up 5 bases and J gave up 3 bases, with 13 bases separating them. The sample was PBMCs or a T cell subset sorted from them (not recorded which). V is TRBV19 and J is TRBJ2-2; perhaps D is TRBD1 or TRBD2 (5 bases each). This receptor was identified in an adult woman who had mild COVID-19 (a few samples of this study predate the infection). Cell type and time point are not known. DNA for the CDR3: TGTGCCAGTAGTGCGACCGGGGCCCACACCGGGGAGCTGTTTTTT. Translated, it gives CASSATGAHTGELFF.